This T cell receptor beta chain derives from a study of blood T cell repertoires in COVID-19. This CDR3 is built from 17 residues. J gave up 2 bases and V 2 bases, and 9 bases lay outside the gene matches. Per germline, CDR1 LGHNT and CDR2 FRNRAP. The protocol was immunoSEQ multiplex PCR, while the TCRdb copy is restricted to in-frame clones and leaves out a portion. The sample consists of 200,000 or so clones, around 86% of them appearing once. This receptor was identified in a woman in her 40s with acute COVID-19. Input material: PBMCs or T cells enriched from blood (not recorded which). The J gene is TRBJ2-4, the V gene TRBV12-5, with 7 bases identical to TRBD2. The CDR3, as DNA: TGTGCTAGTGGTTTGAAGGTCGGGGGGACGACCAAAAACATTCAGTACTTC. It specifies CASGLKVGGTTKNIQYF.